The entry that follows covers one T cell receptor beta chain sequence. The ends were cut back, 3 bases at V and 2 bases at J, with 14 bases in the middle. There are 14 residues in the CDR3. Germline assignment: CDR1 DFQATT and CDR2 SNEGSKA (reference sequence). This specimen belongs to a study of CD8 T cells in Susac syndrome. An amount of RNA that ranged from roughly 0.5 to 1 ug was reverse transcribed with random hexamers. TCRdb re-derived calls from the immunoSEQ multiplex PCR reads in MiXCR, one entry per CDR3 protein. The data contain 300,000 to 350,000 distinct CDR3 sequences, roughly nine tenths of them singletons.

Source material: CD4+ T cells from PBMCs. The V call is TRBV20-1, the J call TRBJ2-7; tentatively, D is TRBD2 (6 bases). This receptor was identified in a human donor with multiple sclerosis. The CDR3 is CSASPSAPPYEQYF. CDR3 nucleotide sequence: TGCAGTGCTAGTCCTAGCGCCCCCCCCTACGAGCAGTACTTC.